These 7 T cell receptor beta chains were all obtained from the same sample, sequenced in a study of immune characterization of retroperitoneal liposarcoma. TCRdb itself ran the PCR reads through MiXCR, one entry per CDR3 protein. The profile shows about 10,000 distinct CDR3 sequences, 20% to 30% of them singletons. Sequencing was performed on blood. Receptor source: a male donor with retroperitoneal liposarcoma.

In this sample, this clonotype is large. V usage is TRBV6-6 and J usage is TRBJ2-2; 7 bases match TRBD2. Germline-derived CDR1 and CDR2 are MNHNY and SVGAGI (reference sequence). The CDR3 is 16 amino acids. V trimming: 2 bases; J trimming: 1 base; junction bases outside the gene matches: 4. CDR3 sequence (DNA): TGTGCCAGCAGTTACAGGGGCGGGGGGAACACCGGGGAGCTGTTTTTT. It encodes CASSYRGGGNTGELFF.

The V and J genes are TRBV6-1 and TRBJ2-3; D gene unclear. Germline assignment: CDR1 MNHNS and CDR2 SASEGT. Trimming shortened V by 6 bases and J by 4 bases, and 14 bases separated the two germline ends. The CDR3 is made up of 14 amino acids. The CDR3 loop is CASSLGLPSDTQYF. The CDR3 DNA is TGTGCCAGCAGCTTAGGGCTCCCCTCAGATACGCAGTATTTT.

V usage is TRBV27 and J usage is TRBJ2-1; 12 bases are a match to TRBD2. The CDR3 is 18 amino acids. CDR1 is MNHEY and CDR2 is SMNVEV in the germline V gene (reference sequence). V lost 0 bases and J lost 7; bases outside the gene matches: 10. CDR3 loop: CASSLSGLAGGGRNEQFF. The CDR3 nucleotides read TGTGCCAGCAGTTTATCGGGGCTAGCGGGGGGGGGTAGGAATGAGCAGTTCTTC.

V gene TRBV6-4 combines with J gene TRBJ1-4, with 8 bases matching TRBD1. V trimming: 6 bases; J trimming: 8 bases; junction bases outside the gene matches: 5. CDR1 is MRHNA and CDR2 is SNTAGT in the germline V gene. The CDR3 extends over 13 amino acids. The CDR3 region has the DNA TGTGCCAGCAGAGAACCAGGGGGCGAAAAACTGTTTTTT. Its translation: CASREPGGEKLFF.

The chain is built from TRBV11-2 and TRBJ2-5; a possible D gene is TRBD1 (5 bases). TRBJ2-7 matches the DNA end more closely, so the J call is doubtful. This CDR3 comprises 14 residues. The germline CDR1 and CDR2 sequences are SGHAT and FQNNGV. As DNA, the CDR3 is TGTGCCAGCAGCTTAGAGGCAGGGCGGTACGAGCAGTACTTC. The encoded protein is CASSLEAGRYEQYF.

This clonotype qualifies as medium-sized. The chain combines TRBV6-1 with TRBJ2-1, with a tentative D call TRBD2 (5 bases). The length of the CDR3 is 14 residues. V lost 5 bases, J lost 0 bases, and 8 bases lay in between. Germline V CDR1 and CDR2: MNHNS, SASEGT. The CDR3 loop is CASSRGSSYNEQFF. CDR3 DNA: TGTGCCAGCAGTCGGGGTAGCTCCTACAATGAGCAGTTCTTC.

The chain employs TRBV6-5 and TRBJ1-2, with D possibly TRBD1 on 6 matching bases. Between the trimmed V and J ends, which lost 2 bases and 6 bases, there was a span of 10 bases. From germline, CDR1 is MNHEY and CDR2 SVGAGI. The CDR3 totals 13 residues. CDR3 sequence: CASSYGGADGYTF. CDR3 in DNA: TGTGCCAGCAGTTACGGGGGGGCCGATGGCTACACCTTC.